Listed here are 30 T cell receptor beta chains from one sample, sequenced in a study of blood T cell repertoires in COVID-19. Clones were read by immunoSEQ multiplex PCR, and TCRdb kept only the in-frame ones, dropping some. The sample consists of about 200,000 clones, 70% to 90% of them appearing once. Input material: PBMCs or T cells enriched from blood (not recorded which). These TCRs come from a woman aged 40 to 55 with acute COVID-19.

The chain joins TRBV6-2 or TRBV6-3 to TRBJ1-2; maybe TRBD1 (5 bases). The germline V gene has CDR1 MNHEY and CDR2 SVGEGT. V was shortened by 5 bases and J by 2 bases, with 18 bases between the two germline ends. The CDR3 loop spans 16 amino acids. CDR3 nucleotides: TGTGCCAGCAGTGCCCCTCTCGGCCAGGGCAACTATGGCTACACCTTC. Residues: CASSAPLGQGNYGYTF.

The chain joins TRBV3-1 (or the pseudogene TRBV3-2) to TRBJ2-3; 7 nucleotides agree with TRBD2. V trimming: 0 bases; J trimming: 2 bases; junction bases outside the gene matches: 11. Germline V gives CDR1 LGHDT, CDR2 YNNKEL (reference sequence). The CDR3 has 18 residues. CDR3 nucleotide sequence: TGTGCCAGCAGCCAAGAGACGTTAGGACTAGGATACACAGATACGCAGTATTTT. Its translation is CASSQETLGLGYTDTQYF.

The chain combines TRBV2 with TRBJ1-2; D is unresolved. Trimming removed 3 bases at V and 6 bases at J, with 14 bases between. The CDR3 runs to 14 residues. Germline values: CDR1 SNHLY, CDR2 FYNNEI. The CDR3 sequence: CASSDWGGEHGYTF. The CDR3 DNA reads TGTGCCAGCAGTGACTGGGGAGGAGAACATGGCTACACCTTC.

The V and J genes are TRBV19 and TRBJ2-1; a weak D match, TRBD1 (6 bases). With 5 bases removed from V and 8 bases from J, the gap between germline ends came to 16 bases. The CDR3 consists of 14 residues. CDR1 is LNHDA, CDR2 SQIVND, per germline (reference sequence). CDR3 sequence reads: CASSLLTGEDEQFF. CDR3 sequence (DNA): TGTGCCAGTAGTTTACTGACAGGAGAGGATGAGCAGTTCTTC.

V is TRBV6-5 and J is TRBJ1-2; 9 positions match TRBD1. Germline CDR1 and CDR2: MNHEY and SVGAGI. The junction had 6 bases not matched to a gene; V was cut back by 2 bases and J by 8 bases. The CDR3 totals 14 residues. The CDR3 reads CASSYRTGGGGYTF. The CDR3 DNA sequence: TGTGCCAGCAGTTACCGAACAGGGGGCGGAGGCTACACCTTC.

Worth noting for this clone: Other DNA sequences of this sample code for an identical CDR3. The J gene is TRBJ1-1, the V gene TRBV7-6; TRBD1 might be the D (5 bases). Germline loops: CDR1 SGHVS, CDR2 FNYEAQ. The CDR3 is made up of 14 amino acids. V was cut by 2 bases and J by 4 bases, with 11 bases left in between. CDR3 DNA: TGTGCCAGCAGCTTAAACCGGGGGAGCACTGAAGCTTTCTTT. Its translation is CASSLNRGSTEAFF.

In DNA, the CDR3 is TGTGCCAGCAGCCTGGGGCAAGTCGGGGGCTACACCTTC. Residues: CASSLGQVGGYTF. The chain links TRBV7-2 to TRBJ1-2; D is perhaps TRBD1 (5 bases). This CDR3 has 13 residues. The V end lost 5 bases, the J end lost 8 bases, and 15 bases lay between the germline ends. Per germline, CDR1 SGHTA and CDR2 FQGNSA.

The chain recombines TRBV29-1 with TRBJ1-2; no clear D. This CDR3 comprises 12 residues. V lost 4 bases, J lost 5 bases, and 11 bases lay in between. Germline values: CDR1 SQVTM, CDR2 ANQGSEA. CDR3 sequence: CSVGRGLYGYTF. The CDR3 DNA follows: TGCAGCGTTGGGAGAGGACTATATGGCTACACCTTC. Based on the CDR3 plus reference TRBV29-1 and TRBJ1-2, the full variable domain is SAVISQKPSRDICQRGTSLTIQCQVDSQVTMMFWYRQQPGQSLTLIATANQGSEATYESGFVIDKFPISRPNLTFSTLTVSNMSPEDSSIYLCSVGRGLYGYTFGSGTRLTVV.

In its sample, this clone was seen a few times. CDR3: CASSQLLSNQPQHF. CDR3 nucleotides: TGTGCCAGCAGCCAACTCTTGAGCAATCAGCCCCAGCATTTT. The gene calls are TRBV3-1 (or the pseudogene TRBV3-2) and TRBJ1-5; D not resolved. Trimming cost V 2 bases and J 1 base, with 6 bases left between them. The CDR3 has 14 residues. Germline CDR1 LGHDT, CDR2 YNNKEL (reference sequence).

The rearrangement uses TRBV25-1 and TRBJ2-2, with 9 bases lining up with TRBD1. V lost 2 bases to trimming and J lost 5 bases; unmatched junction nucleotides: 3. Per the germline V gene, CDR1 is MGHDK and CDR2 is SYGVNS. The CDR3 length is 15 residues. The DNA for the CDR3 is TGTGCCAGCAGTGAAGACAGGGGGGGGACCGGGGAGCTGTTTTTT. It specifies CASSEDRGGTGELFF.

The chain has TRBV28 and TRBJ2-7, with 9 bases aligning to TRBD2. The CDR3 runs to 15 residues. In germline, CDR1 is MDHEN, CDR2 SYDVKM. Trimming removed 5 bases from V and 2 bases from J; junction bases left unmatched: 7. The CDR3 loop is CASSPESSGTYEQYF. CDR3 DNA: TGTGCCAGCAGTCCCGAATCTAGCGGGACCTACGAGCAGTACTTC.

The CDR3 loop is CASSYSPLRGTQYF. The CDR3 DNA is TGTGCCAGCAGTTACTCCCCACTGCGAGGGACCCAGTACTTC. This chain joins TRBV6-5 and TRBJ2-5; D not resolved. The CDR3 totals 14 residues. In germline, CDR1 is MNHEY, CDR2 SVGAGI. Trimming shortened V by 0 bases and J by 7 bases, and 12 bases separated the two germline ends.

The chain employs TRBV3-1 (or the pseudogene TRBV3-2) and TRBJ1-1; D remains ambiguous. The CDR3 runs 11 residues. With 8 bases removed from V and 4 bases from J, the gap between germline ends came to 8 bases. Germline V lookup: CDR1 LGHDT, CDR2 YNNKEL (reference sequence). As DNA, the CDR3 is TGTGCCAGCCAATCGGGCACTGAAGCTTTCTTT. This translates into CASQSGTEAFF.

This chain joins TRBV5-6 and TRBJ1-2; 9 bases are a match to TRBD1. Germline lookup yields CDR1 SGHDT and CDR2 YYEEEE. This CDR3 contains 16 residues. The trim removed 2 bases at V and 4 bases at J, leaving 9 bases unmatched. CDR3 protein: CASSFWDRVGSYGYTF. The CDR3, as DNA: TGTGCCAGCAGCTTTTGGGACAGGGTTGGGAGCTATGGCTACACCTTC.

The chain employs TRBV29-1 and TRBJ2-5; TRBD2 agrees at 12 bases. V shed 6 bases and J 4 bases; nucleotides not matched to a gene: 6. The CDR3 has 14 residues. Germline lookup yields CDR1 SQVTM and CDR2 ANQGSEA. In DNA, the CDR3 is TGCAGCGTCGTGACTAGCGGGAGTAGAGAGACCCAGTACTTC. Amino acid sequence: CSVVTSGSRETQYF.

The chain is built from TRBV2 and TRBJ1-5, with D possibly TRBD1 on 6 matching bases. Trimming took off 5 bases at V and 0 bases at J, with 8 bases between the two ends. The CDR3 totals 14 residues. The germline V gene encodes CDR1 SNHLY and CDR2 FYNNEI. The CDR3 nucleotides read TGTGCCAGCAGTCCCAGGGGTAGCAATCAGCCCCAGCATTTT. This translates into CASSPRGSNQPQHF.

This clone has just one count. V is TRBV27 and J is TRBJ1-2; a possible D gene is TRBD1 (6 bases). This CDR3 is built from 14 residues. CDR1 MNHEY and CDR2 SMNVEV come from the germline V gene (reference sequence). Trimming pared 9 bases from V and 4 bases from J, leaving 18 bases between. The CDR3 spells CASSPGGLPYGYTF. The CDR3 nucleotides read TGTGCCAGTTCCCCGGGGGGCCTCCCCTATGGCTACACCTTC.

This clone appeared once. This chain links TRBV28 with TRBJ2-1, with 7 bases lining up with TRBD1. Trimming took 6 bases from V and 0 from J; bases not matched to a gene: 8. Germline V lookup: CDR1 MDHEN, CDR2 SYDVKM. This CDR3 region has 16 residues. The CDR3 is CASRQGQLSSYNEQFF. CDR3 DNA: TGTGCCAGCAGGCAGGGACAGCTGAGCTCCTACAATGAGCAGTTCTTC.

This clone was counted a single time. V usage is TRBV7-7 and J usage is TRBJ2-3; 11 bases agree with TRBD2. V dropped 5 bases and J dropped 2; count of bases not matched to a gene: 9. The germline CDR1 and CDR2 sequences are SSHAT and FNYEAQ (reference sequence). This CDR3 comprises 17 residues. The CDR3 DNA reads TGTGCCAGCAGCCCCACCCCGGGACTAGCGGACACAGATACGCAGTATTTT. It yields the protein CASSPTPGLADTDTQYF.

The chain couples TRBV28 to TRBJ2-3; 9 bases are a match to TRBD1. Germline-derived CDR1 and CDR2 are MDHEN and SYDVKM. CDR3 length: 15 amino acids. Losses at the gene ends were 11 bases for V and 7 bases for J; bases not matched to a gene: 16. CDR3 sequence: CAWWPPGQGLNTQYF. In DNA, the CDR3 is TGTGCCTGGTGGCCCCCGGGACAGGGACTTAATACGCAGTATTTT.

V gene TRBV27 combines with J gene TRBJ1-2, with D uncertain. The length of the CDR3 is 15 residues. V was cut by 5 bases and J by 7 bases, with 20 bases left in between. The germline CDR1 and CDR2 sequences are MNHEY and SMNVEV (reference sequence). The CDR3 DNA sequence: TGTGCCAGCAGTGAGCGCGGGCCCCCCTGGAGTGGCTACACCTTC. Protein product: CASSERGPPWSGYTF.

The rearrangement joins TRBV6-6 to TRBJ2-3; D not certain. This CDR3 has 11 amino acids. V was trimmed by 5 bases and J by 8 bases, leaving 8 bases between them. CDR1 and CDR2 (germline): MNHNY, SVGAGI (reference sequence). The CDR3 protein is CASSLEATQYF. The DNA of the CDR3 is TGTGCCAGCAGTCTAGAGGCTACGCAGTATTTT.

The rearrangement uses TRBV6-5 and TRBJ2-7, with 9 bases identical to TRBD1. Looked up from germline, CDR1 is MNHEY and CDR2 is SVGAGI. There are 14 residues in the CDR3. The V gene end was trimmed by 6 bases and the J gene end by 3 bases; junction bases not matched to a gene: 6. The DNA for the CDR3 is TGTGCCAGCAGGTTGGGGACAGGGCGCTACGAGCAGTACTTC. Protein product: CASRLGTGRYEQYF.

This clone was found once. As DNA, the CDR3 is TGTGCCAGCAGCCCTAGGCCCTACGAGCAGTACTTC. Its translation is CASSPRPYEQYF. The chain combines TRBV28 with TRBJ2-7, with D unresolved. The length of the CDR3 is 12 residues. Germline V lookup: CDR1 MDHEN, CDR2 SYDVKM. V lost 6 bases and J 2 bases, leaving 8 bases between the germline ends.

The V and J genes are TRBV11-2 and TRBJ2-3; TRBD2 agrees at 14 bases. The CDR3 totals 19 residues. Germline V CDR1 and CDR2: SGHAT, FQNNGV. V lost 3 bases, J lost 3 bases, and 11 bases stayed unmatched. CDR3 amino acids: CASSFFESGLAGETDTQYF. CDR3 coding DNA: TGTGCCAGCAGCTTCTTCGAGTCGGGACTAGCGGGAGAGACAGATACGCAGTATTTT.

The CDR3 spells CASSFLGGTEAFF. The CDR3 region has the DNA TGTGCCAGCAGCTTCTTAGGAGGTACTGAAGCTTTCTTT. This rearrangement joins TRBV11-1 to TRBJ1-1, with D hard to call. The CDR3 consists of 13 residues. V was clipped by 3 bases and J by 5 bases, with 10 bases between them. Germline V gene lookup returns CDR1 SGHAT and CDR2 FQDESV (reference sequence).

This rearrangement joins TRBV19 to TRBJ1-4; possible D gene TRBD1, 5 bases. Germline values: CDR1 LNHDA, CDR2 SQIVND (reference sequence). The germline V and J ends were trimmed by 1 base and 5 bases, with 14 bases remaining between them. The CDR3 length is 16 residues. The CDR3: CASSIGGGTSNEKLFF. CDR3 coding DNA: TGTGCCAGTAGTATAGGAGGAGGGACGAGCAATGAAAAACTGTTTTTT. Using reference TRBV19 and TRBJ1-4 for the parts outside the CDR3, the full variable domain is DGGITQSPKYLFRKEGQNVTLSCEQNLNHDAMYWYRQDPGQGLRLIYYSQIVNDFQKGDIAEGYSVSREKKESFPLTVTSAQKNPTAFYLCASSIGGGTSNEKLFFGSGTQLSVL.

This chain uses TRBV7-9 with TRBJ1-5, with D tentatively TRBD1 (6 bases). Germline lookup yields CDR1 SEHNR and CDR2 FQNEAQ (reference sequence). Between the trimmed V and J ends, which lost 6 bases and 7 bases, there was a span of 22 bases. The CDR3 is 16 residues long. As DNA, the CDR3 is TGTGCCAGCAGTGATACCGAGGGAATAGGGGGACAGCCCCAGCATTTT. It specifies CASSDTEGIGGQPQHF.

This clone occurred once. The CDR3 is CASSQGGAAGELFF. The CDR3 DNA reads as TGTGCCAGCAGCCAAGGTGGGGCAGCCGGGGAGCTGTTTTTT. The chain is built from TRBV14 and TRBJ2-2; TRBD1 is a possible D gene (5 bases). Trimming cost V 1 base and J 6 bases, with 9 bases left between them. Germline V CDR1 and CDR2: SGHDN, FVKESK. The CDR3 runs to 14 residues.

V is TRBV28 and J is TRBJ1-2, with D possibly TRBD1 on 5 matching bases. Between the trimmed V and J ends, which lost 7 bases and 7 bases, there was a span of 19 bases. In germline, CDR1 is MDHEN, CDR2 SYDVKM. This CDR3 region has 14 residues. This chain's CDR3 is CASTRGGAVGGYTF. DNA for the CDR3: TGTGCCAGCACCCGGGGAGGGGCGGTGGGTGGCTACACCTTC.